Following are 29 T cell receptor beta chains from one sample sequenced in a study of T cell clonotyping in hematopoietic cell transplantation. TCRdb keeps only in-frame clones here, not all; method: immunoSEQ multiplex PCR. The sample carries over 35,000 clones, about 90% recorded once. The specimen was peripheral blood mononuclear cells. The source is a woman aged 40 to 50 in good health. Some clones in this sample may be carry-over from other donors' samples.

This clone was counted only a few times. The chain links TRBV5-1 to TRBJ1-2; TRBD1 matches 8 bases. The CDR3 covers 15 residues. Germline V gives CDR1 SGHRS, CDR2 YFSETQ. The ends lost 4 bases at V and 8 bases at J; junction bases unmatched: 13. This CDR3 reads CASSPGAQGVGGYTF. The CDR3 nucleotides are TGCGCCAGCAGCCCCGGGGCACAGGGGGTAGGAGGCTACACCTTC.

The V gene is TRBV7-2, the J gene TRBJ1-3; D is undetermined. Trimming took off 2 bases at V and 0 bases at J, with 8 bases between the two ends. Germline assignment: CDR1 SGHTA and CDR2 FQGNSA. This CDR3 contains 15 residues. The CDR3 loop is CASSLQAASGNTIYF. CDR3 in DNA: TGTGCCAGCAGCTTACAAGCGGCCTCTGGAAACACCATATATTTT.

CDR3 sequence reads: CACRRDREAFF. The CDR3 nucleotides are TGTGCCTGTCGCCGGGACAGGGAAGCTTTCTTT. This chain uses TRBV30 with TRBJ1-1; 8 bases match TRBD1. The trim removed 6 bases at V and 8 bases at J, leaving 5 bases unmatched. The CDR3 is 11 residues long. In germline, CDR1 is GTSNPN, CDR2 SVGIG (reference sequence).

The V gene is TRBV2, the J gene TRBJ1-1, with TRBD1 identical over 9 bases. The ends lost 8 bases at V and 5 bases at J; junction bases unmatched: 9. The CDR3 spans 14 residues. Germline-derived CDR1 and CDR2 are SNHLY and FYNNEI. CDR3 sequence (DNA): TGTGCCAGCGATCCAGGAGGACAGGGGACTGAAGCTTTCTTT. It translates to CASDPGGQGTEAFF.

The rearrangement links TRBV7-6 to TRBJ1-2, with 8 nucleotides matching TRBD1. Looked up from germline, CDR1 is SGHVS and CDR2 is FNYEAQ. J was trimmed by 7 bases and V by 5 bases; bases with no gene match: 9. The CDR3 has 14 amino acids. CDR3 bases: TGTGCCAGCAGCATAGGACAGGGTGTAAGTGGCTACACCTTC. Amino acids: CASSIGQGVSGYTF.

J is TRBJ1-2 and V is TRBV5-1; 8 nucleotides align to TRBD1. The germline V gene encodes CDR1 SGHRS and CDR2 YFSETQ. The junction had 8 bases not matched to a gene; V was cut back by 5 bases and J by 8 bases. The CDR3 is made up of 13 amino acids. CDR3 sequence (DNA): TGCGCCAGCAGATCCCAGGGGGCAGGAGGCTACACCTTC. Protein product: CASRSQGAGGYTF.

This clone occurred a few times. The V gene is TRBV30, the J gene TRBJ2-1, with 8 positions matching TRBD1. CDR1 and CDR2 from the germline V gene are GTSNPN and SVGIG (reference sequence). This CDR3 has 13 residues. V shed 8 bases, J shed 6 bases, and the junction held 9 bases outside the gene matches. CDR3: CAGNTGGSNEQFF. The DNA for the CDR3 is TGTGCCGGGAATACAGGGGGGAGCAATGAGCAGTTCTTC. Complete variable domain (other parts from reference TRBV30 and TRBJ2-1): SQTIHQWPATLVQPVGSPLSLECTVEGTSNPNLYWYRQAAGRGLQLLFYSVGIGQISSEVPQNLSASRPQDRQFILSSKKLLLSDSGFYLCAGNTGGSNEQFFGPGTRLTVL.

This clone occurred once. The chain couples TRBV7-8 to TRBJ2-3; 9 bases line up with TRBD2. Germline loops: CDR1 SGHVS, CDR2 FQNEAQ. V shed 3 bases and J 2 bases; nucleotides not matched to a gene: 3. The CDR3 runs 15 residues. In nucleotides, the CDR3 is TGTGCCAGCAGCTTCCTAGCGGGGATCACAGATACGCAGTATTTT. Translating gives CASSFLAGITDTQYF.

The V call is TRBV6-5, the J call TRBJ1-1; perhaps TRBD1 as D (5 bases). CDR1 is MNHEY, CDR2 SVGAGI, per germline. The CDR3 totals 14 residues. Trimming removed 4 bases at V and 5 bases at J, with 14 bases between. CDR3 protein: CASSSPLRQTEAFF. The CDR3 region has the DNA TGTGCCAGCAGTTCCCCCTTACGACAGACTGAAGCTTTCTTT.

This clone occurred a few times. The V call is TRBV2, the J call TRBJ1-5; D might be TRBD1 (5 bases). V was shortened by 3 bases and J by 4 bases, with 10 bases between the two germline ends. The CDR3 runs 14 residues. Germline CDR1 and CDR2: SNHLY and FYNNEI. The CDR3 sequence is CASSDDSGNQPQHF. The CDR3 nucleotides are TGTGCCAGCAGTGATGACAGTGGAAATCAGCCCCAGCATTTT.

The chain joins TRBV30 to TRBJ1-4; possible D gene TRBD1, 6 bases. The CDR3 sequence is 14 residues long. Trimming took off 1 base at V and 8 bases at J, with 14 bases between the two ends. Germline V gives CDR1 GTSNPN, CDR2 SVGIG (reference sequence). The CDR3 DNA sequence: TGTGCCTGGAGTGGGCAGGGGCGGGGGGAAAAACTGTTTTTT. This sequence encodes CAWSGQGRGEKLFF. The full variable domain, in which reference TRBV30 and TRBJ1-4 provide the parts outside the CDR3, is SQTIHQWPATLVQPVGSPLSLECTVEGTSNPNLYWYRQAAGRGLQLLFYSVGIGQISSEVPQNLSASRPQDRQFILSSKKLLLSDSGFYLCAWSGQGRGEKLFFGSGTQLSVL.

The chain's CDR3 is CASSQAGLSVGEQYF. CDR3 DNA: TGCGCCAGCAGTCAAGCGGGACTATCAGTTGGAGAGCAGTACTTC. J is TRBJ2-7 and V is TRBV23-1; 7 positions match TRBD2. TRBV23-1 counts as an open reading frame of uncertain function. The CDR3 is 15 amino acids. Trimming removed 2 bases from V and 7 bases from J; junction bases left unmatched: 11.

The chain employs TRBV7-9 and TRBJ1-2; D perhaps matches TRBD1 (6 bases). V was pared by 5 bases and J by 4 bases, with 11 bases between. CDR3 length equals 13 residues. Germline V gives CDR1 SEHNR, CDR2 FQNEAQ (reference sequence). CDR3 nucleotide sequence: TGTGCCAGCAGCCCTGGACAGTTCTATGGCTACACCTTC. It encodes CASSPGQFYGYTF.

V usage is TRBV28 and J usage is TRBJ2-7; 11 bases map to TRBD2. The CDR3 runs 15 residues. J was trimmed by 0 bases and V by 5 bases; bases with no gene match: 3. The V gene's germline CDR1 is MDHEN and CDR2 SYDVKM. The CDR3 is CASSPTSGGSYEQYF. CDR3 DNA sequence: TGTGCCAGCAGTCCAACTAGCGGGGGCTCCTACGAGCAGTACTTC.

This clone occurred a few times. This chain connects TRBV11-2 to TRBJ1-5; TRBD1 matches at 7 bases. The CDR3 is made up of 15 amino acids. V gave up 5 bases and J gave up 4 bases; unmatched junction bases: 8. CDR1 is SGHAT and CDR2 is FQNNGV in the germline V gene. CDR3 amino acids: CASSPDSGGNQPQHF. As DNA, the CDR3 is TGTGCCAGCAGCCCGGATTCAGGGGGGAATCAGCCCCAGCATTTT.

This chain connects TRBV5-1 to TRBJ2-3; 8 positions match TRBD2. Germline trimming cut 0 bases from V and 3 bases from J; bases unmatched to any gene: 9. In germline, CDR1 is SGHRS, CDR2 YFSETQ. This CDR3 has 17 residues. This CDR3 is CASSLGGAGDGTDTQYF. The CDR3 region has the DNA TGCGCCAGCAGCTTGGGGGGAGCGGGAGACGGAACAGATACGCAGTATTTT.

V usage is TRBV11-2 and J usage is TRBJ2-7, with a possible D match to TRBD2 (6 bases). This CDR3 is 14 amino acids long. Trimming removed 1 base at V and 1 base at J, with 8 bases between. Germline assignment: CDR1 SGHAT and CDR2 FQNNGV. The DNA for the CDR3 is TGTGCCAGCAGCTTAGGTAGCGGTTCCTACGAGCAGTACTTC. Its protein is CASSLGSGSYEQYF.

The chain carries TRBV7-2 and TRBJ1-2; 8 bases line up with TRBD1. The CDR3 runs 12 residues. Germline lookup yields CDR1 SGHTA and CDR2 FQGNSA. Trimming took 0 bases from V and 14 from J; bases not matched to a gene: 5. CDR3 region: CASSLAQGAKTF. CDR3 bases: TGTGCCAGCAGCTTAGCCCAGGGGGCTAAAACCTTC.

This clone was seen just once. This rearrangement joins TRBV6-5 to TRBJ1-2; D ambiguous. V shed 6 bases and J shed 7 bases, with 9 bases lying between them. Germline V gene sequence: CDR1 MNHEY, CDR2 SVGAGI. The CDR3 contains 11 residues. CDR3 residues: CASRRQSGYTF. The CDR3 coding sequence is TGTGCCAGCAGGAGACAATCTGGCTACACCTTC.

The CDR3 loop is CSVGTVNTEAFF. CDR3 sequence (DNA): TGCAGCGTAGGGACAGTGAACACTGAAGCTTTCTTT. The V gene is TRBV29-1, the J gene TRBJ1-1, with 7 positions matching TRBD1. V lost 6 bases and J lost 0; bases outside the gene matches: 1. The CDR3 sequence is 12 residues long. Germline CDR1 reads SQVTM; CDR2 reads ANQGSEA. The variable domain in full, completed from reference TRBV29-1 and TRBJ1-1, reads SAVISQKPSRDICQRGTSLTIQCQVDSQVTMMFWYRQQPGQSLTLIATANQGSEATYESGFVIDKFPISRPNLTFSTLTVSNMSPEDSSIYLCSVGTVNTEAFFGQGTRLTVV.

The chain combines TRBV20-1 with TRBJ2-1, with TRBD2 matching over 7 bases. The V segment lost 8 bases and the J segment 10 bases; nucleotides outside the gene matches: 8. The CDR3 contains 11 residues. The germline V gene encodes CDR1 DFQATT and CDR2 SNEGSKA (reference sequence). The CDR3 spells CSSASGIEQFF. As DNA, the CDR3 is TGCAGTTCTGCTAGCGGCATCGAGCAGTTCTTC.

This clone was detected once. This chain's CDR3 is CASSFQEGGNQPQHF. The CDR3 DNA reads TGTGCCAGCAGCTTCCAGGAAGGTGGGAATCAGCCCCAGCATTTT. The rearrangement uses TRBV11-3 and TRBJ1-5; D gene ambiguous. The CDR3 is 15 residues long. The germline gives CDR1 SGHNT, CDR2 YENEEA. The ends were cut back, 3 bases at V and 4 bases at J, with 13 bases in the middle.

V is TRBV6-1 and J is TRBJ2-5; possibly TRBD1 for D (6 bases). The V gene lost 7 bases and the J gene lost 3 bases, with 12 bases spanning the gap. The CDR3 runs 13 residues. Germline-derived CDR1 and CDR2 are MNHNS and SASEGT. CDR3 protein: CASNWAGEETQYF. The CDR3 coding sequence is TGTGCCAGCAATTGGGCAGGGGAAGAGACCCAGTACTTC.

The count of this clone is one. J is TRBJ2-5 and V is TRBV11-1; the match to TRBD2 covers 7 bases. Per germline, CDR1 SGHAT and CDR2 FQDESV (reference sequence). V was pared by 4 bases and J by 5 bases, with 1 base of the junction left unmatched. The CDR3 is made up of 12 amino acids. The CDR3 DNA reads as TGTGCCAGCAGCTCCGGGGGGGAGACCCAGTACTTC. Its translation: CASSSGGETQYF.

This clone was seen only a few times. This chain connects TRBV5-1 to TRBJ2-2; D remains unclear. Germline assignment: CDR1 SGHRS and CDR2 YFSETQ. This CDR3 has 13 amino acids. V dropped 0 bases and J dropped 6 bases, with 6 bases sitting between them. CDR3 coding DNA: TGCGCCAGCAGCTTGGGCGACCCCGGGGAGCTGTTTTTT. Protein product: CASSLGDPGELFF.

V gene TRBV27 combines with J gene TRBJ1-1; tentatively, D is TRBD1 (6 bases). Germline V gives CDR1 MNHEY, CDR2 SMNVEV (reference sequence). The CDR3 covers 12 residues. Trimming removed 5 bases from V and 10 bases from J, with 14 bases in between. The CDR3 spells CASSGLGQRAFF. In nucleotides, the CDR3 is TGTGCCAGCAGTGGATTAGGACAGAGAGCTTTCTTT.

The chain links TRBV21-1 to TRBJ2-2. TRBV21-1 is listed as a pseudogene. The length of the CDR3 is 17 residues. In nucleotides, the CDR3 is TGTGCCAGCAGCAAAGGGAAGGACGGCTATGTCACCGGGGAGCTGTTTTTT. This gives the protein CASSKGKDGYVTGELFF.

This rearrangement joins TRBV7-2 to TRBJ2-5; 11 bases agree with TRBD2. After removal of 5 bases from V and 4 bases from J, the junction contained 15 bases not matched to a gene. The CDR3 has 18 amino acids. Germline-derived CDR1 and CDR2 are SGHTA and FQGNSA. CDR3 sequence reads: CASSHRLAGLSYGETQYF. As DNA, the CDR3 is TGTGCCAGCAGCCATCGACTAGCGGGACTATCTTATGGAGAGACCCAGTACTTC.

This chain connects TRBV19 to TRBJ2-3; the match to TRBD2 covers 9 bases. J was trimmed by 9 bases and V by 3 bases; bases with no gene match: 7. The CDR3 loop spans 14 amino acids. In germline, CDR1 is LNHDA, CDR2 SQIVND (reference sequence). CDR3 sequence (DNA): TGTGCCAGTAGTATTCCAGCGGGAGGCGGCACGCAGTATTTT. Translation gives CASSIPAGGGTQYF.